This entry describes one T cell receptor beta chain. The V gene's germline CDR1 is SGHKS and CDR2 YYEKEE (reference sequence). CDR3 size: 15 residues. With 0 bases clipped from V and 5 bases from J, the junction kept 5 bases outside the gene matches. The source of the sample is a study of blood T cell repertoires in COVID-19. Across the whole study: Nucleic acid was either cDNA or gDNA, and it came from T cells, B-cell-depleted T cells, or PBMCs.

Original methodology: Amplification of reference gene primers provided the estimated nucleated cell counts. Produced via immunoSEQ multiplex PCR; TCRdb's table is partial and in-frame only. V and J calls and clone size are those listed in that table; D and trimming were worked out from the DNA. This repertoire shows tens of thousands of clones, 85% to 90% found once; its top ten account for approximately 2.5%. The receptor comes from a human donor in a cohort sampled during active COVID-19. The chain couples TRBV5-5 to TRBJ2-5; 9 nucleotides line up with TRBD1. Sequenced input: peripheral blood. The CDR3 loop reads CASSLGPGTGETQYF. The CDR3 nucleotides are TGTGCCAGCAGCTTGGGCCCCGGGACAGGGGAGACCCAGTACTTC.